This T cell receptor beta chain was documented in a study of T cell repertoires in cytomegalovirus infection (dated by TCRdb to about 2019). General notes on the study: Donor HLA type was relevant to the analysis, because carriage of CMV infection together with the matching HLA type was indicated by public TCR beta signatures. On the study overall, not on this receptor specifically: In the ex vivo response, HLA-C-restricted CMV-specific TCR beta clonotypes were dominant, and in two of eight donors the single most frequent clonotype came from this HLA-C-restricted group. In both this cohort and an independent roughly 350-donor cohort, the cumulative frequency of public TCR beta family members distinguished carriers of CMV infection plus the relevant HLA type.

Data came from an Illumina HiSeq 1500. TCRdb trimmed public reads at Q25 via fastp, called clones via MiXCR and kept in-frame beta chains. Rows are unified per CDR3 protein, each entry keeping the most common DNA and genes. For this sample the table gives about 680,000 distinct CDR3 sequences, of which approximately 25% were detected only once. The ten largest account for 7% to 9% of the sample. Sequences WSHSY (CDR1) and SAAADI (CDR2) are obtained from the germline V gene. From its cysteine to its phenylalanine, the CDR3 spans 14 amino acids. Only the CDR3 portion is preserved as DNA: 42 bases, with reading frame beginning at the first base. V is cut back by 4 bases and J by 4 bases, with 6 bases in the junction unmatched. Remarks on this clonotype: Its antigen is unknown. Base quality data are lacking; no much larger clone is found one base away.

Sequenced input: CD8+ T cells from PBMCs. This TCR derives from a human donor in good health (CMV status not recorded). Some clones in this sample may be carry-over from other donors' samples. The sequence joins TRBV10-2 to TRBJ2-7; TRBD1 fits 8 bases in the junction. The CDR3 region: CASSVNRGEYEQYF. The nucleotides are TGCGCCAGCAGTGTTAACAGGGGGGAATACGAGCAGTACTTC.